One sample yielded the 10 T cell receptor beta chains listed below, sequenced in a study of CD8 T cells in ankylosing spondylitis. TCRdb passed the 5' RACE reads through MiXCR, listing each CDR3 protein once. In the table there are under 300,000 distinct CDR3 sequences, about a sixth of which are singletons. The source material was blood, either unsorted or a sorted T cell fraction (not recorded which). The receptors derive from a male donor with ankylosing spondylitis or in good health (not recorded which).

This clonotype was detected ten times or more. The chain carries TRBV29-1 and TRBJ2-1; the match to TRBD2 covers 13 bases. Losses at the gene ends were 8 bases for V and 6 bases for J; bases not matched to a gene: 13. The CDR3 extends over 16 amino acids. The germline gives CDR1 SQVTM, CDR2 ANQGSEA. This CDR3 is CSLALAGGPLGNEQFF. The CDR3 bases are TGCAGCTTAGCACTAGCGGGAGGGCCCCTCGGCAATGAGCAGTTCTTC.

The chain recombines TRBV11-1 with TRBJ2-7; a weak D match, TRBD2 (6 bases). The CDR3 extends over 13 amino acids. V was clipped by 2 bases and J by 3 bases, with 8 bases between them. The germline CDR1 and CDR2 sequences are SGHAT and FQDESV (reference sequence). This CDR3 is CASSLSGDYEQYF. The CDR3 DNA is TGTGCCAGCAGCTTATCGGGGGACTACGAGCAGTACTTC.

This clonotype was found many times. The V call is TRBV11-2, the J call TRBJ2-1, with TRBD2 matching over 12 bases. CDR3 length: 21 residues. V gave up 1 base and J gave up 1 base; unmatched junction bases: 14. CDR1 is SGHAT, CDR2 FQNNGV, per germline. The CDR3 coding sequence is TGTGCCAGCAGCTTAGTAAGGCTAGCGGGAGGGAGGAGGGGGTCCTACAATGAGCAGTTCTTC. Its translation is CASSLVRLAGGRRGSYNEQFF.

This clonotype was observed a few times. The chain uses TRBV4-1 and TRBJ2-7; perhaps TRBD1 as D (6 bases). The V and J ends lost 9 bases and 0 bases respectively, with 9 bases between them. Germline assignment: CDR1 MGHRA and CDR2 YSYEKL. This CDR3 is built from 12 residues. The CDR3, as DNA: TGCGCCAGGATAGGGGGCTCCTACGAGCAGTACTTC. Its translation is CARIGGSYEQYF.

This clonotype was recorded many times. The chain employs TRBV5-1 and TRBJ2-7; D unresolved. CDR1 and CDR2 from the germline V gene are SGHRS and YFSETQ. V lost 2 bases to trimming and J lost 3 bases, with 6 bases between them. The CDR3 loop spans 12 amino acids. The CDR3 spells CASSFDNYEQYF. As DNA, the CDR3 is TGCGCCAGCAGCTTCGACAACTACGAGCAGTACTTC.

In DNA, the CDR3 is TGTGCCAGCAGTATAGCCCTAGCTACCTCGGGTCCCCAGTACTTC. It specifies CASSIALATSGPQYF. This chain joins TRBV6-2 or TRBV6-3 and TRBJ2-5; D is possibly TRBD2 (5 bases). V dropped 5 bases and J dropped 9 bases, with 22 bases sitting between them. Germline V CDR1 and CDR2: MNHEY, SVGEGT. This CDR3 has 15 residues.

The chain links TRBV6-1 to TRBJ2-2; the match to TRBD1 covers 8 bases. The CDR3 spans 14 residues. In germline, CDR1 is MNHNS, CDR2 SASEGT. The V segment lost 8 bases and the J segment 0 bases; nucleotides outside the gene matches: 2. The CDR3, as DNA: TGTGCCAGCCAGGGGGCGGCGAACACCGGGGAGCTGTTTTTT. Translated, it gives CASQGAANTGELFF.

The chain joins TRBV29-1 to TRBJ2-7; 9 nucleotides match TRBD1. The trim removed 2 bases at V and 7 bases at J, leaving 6 bases unmatched. Per germline, CDR1 SQVTM and CDR2 ANQGSEA. This CDR3 has 13 amino acids. Here the CDR3 reads CSVEWTGDGEQYF. The CDR3 nucleotides read TGCAGCGTTGAATGGACAGGGGACGGGGAGCAGTACTTC.

This clonotype came up many times. This chain joins TRBV29-1 and TRBJ2-2; tentative D call: TRBD2 (5 bases). The CDR3 consists of 13 residues. V was clipped by 7 bases and J by 2 bases, with 11 bases between them. From germline, CDR1 is SQVTM and CDR2 ANQGSEA. Written as DNA, the CDR3 is TGCAGCGGCGCTAGCACCAACACCGGGGAGCTGTTTTTT. Amino acid sequence: CSGASTNTGELFF.

The table lists this clonotype with a few counts. The CDR3 spells CASSDDRQETQYF. The CDR3 DNA reads TGTGCCAGCAGCGACGACAGGCAAGAGACCCAGTACTTC. The V call is TRBV3-1, the J call TRBJ2-5; D perhaps matches TRBD1 (6 bases). This CDR3 is built from 13 residues. Germline CDR1 is LGHDT and CDR2 is YNNKEL (reference sequence). The V end lost 5 bases, the J end lost 2 bases, and 9 bases lay between the germline ends.